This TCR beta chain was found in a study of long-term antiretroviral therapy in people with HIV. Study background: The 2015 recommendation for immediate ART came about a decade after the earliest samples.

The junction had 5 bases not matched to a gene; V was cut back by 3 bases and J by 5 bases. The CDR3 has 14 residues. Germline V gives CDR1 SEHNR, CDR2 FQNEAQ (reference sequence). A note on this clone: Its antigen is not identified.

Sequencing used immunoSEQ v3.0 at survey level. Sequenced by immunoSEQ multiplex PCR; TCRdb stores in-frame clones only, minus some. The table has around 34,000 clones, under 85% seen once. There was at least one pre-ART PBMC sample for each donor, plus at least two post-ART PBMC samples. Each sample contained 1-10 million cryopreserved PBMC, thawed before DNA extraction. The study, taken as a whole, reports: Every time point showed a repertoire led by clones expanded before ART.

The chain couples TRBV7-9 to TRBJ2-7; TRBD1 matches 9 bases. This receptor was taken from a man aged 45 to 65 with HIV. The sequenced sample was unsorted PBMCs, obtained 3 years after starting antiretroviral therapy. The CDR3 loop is CASSLAWTGDEQYF. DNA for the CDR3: TGTGCCAGCAGCTTGGCTTGGACAGGGGACGAGCAGTACTTC.